The entry below gives a single TCR beta chain sequence along with its context. The CDR3 length is 16 residues. CDR1 is SGDLS and CDR2 is YYNGEE in the germline V gene. These data belong to a study of T cells expressing NK-cell markers. As the method of synthesis, 5'RACE template switching with UMIs yielded TCR beta cDNA. TCRdb reprocessed the 5' RACE reads and keeps a single row for each CDR3 protein, giving no DNA. Its table lists 550,000 to 600,000 distinct CDR3 sequences. Sequenced material: blood T cells: a sorted CD56 or NKG2C T cell subset, CD4+ or CD8+ T cells, or bulk PBMC T cells (not recorded which). This receptor was identified in a man between 18 and 29 years old in good health. V and J are TRBV9 and TRBJ2-3. The CDR3: CASSVGTATSTDTQYF.